This T cell receptor beta chain originates from a study of blood T cell repertoires in COVID-19. Across the study: T cells, B-cell-depleted T cells, or PBMCs supplied cDNA or gDNA.

The CDR3 spans 15 residues. Germline V lookup: CDR1 MNHNS, CDR2 SASEGT. Trimming shortened V by 2 bases and J by 1 base, and 11 bases separated the two germline ends. Profiled with immunoSEQ multiplex PCR; TCRdb holds only in-frame clones, not every one. The sample comprises about 42,000 clones, nearly 90% of which are singletons, and just under 2.5% rests with the top ten. The sequenced sample consisted of peripheral blood. The clonotype originates from a human donor in a cohort sampled during active COVID-19. The J gene is TRBJ1-1, the V gene TRBV6-1; D not resolved. CDR3 sequence: CASSEYSSGNTEAFF. The CDR3 coding sequence is TGTGCCAGCAGTGAATACTCGTCCGGGAACACTGAAGCTTTCTTT.